The T cell receptor (beta chain) under discussion was sequenced for a study of cytomegalovirus exposure and HLA in healthy donors. The study, taken as a whole, reports: Reportedly, HLA-A and HLA-B alleles of most subjects were accurately predicted from TCR beta. At a 0.05 false discovery rate, a later analysis found about 17,000 TCR beta sequences to be associated with HLA alleles.

The PCR had 60 Vbeta and 13 Jbeta primers. Sequenced by immunoSEQ multiplex PCR; TCRdb stores in-frame clones only, minus some. The data hold about 200,000 clones, with about four fifths observed a single time. The donors were healthy bone marrow donors. As for this clone: Its antigen is unidentified.

The V and J ends lost 3 bases and 1 base respectively, with 11 bases between them. From germline, CDR1 is MNHEY and CDR2 SVGAGI. The CDR3 runs 15 residues. Sequenced sample: PBMCs. The chain employs TRBV6-5 and TRBJ2-3, with D possibly TRBD2 on 5 matching bases. This TCR was recovered from a male donor in good health and CMV-seropositive. As DNA, the CDR3 is TGTGCCAGCAGTTATGATCGGGGAGGCACAGATACGCAGTATTTT. It is translated as CASSYDRGGTDTQYF.